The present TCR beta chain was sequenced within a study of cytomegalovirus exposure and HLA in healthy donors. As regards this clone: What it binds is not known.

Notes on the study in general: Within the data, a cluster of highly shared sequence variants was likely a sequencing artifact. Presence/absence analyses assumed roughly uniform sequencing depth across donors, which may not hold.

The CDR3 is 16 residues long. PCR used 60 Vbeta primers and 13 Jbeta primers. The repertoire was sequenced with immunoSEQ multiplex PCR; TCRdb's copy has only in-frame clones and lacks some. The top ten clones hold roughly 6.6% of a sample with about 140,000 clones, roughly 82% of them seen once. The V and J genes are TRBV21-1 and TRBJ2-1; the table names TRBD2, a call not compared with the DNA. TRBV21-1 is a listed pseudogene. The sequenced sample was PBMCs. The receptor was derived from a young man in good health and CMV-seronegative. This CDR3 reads CASSKEIAGGANEQFF. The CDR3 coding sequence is TGTGCCAGCAGCAAAGAGATAGCGGGAGGTGCCAATGAGCAGTTCTTC.